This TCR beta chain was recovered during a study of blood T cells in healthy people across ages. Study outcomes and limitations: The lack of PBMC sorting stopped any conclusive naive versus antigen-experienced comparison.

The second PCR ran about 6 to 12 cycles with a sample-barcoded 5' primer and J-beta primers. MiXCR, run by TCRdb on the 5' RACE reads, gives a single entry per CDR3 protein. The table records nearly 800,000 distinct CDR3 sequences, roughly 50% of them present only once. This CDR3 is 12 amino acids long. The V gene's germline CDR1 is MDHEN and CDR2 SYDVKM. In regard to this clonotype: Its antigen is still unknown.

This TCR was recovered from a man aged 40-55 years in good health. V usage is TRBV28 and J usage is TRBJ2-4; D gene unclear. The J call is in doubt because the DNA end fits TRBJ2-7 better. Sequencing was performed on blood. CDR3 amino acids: CASRPPNREQYF. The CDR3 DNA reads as TGTGCCAGCAGACCTCCTAACCGCGAGCAGTACTTC.